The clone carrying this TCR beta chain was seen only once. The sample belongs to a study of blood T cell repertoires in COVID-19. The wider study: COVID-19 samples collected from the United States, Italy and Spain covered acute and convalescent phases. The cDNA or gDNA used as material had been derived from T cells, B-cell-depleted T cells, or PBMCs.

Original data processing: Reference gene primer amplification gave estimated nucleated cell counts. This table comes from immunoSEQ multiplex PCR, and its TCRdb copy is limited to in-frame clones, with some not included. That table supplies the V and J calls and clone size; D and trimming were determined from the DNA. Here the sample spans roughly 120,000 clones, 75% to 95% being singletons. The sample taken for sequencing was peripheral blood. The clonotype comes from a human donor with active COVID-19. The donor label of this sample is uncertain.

CDR3 nucleotide sequence: TGTGCCAGCAGCCAAGAACGGGGGTCCTACAATGAGCAGTTCTTC. It encodes CASSQERGSYNEQFF. The J gene is TRBJ2-1, the V gene TRBV14; a possible D gene is TRBD2 (6 bases). The CDR3 length is 15 residues. The germline V gene encodes CDR1 SGHDN and CDR2 FVKESK. V was clipped by 0 bases and J by 1 base, with 7 bases between them.